This entry lists 15 T cell receptor beta chains sequenced from one sample in a study of T cells in Graves' hyperthyroidism and ophthalmopathy. Amplification of TCR beta CDR3 regions was performed using RNA transcripts as template. Using the HTBI primer set, a first-round RT-PCR was run on the TCR CDR3. Each CDR3 protein is one row after TCRdb ran MiXCR on the multiplex PCR reads. Of about 130,000 distinct CDR3 sequences listed, roughly 23% are singletons. What was sequenced was blood. Source of these receptors: a woman in her 50s with Graves' hyperthyroidism that later progressed to Graves' ophthalmopathy.

This clonotype was seen many times. The chain couples TRBV7-2 to TRBJ2-1; D unresolved. The CDR3 is made up of 12 amino acids. The ends were cut back, 5 bases at V and 6 bases at J, with 8 bases in the middle. Germline lookup yields CDR1 SGHTA and CDR2 FQGNSA. CDR3 nucleotides: TGTGCCAGCAGCCACAATAGCAATGAGCAGTTCTTC. Encoded protein: CASSHNSNEQFF.

This chain links TRBV6-1 with TRBJ1-5; D is undetermined. The V and J ends lost 5 bases and 1 base respectively, with 6 bases between them. Germline-derived CDR1 and CDR2 are MNHNS and SASEGT. The CDR3 is 13 residues long. CDR3 protein: CASSQHSNQPQHF. The CDR3 coding sequence is TGTGCCAGCAGTCAACACAGCAATCAGCCCCAGCATTTT.

This clonotype turned up a few times. The chain recombines TRBV20-1 with TRBJ2-7; 7 bases agree with TRBD2. Trimming removed 3 bases from V and 2 bases from J; junction bases left unmatched: 10. The germline gives CDR1 DFQATT, CDR2 SNEGSKA (reference sequence). The CDR3 is 15 residues long. CDR3 region: CSASDPTSAAYEQYF. The CDR3 nucleotides are TGCAGTGCTAGCGACCCCACTAGCGCCGCCTACGAGCAGTACTTC.

In this sample, this clonotype turned up many times. The chain couples TRBV5-1 to TRBJ1-1; D perhaps matches TRBD1 (6 bases). Trimming pared 4 bases from V and 2 bases from J, leaving 12 bases between. This CDR3 comprises 14 residues. Germline CDR1 and CDR2: SGHRS and YFSETQ. In DNA form, the CDR3 reads TGCGCCAGCAGCGCACAGGGTTATAACACTGAAGCTTTCTTT. This gives the protein CASSAQGYNTEAFF.

The sample holds many counts of this clonotype. The gene calls are TRBV20-1 and TRBJ1-4; 9 nucleotides align to TRBD1. Germline V gene data show CDR1 as DFQATT and CDR2 as SNEGSKA (reference sequence). The J segment lost 5 bases and the V segment lost 0 bases, leaving 1 base of the junction unmatched. The CDR3 length is 14 residues. The chain's CDR3 is CSARDTGGNEKLFF. For the CDR3, the DNA is TGCAGTGCTAGAGATACAGGGGGCAATGAAAAACTGTTTTTT.

A word on this clonotype: This may be a read error: a much more frequent sequence differs by one nucleotide. The chain combines TRBV6-2 or TRBV6-3 with TRBJ2-4; TRBD2 is a possible D gene (5 bases). CDR1 and CDR2 from the germline V gene are MNHEY and SVGEGT. The CDR3 contains 16 residues. Trimming left V 7 bases short and J 0 bases short, with 16 bases between. CDR3 loop: CASTEPGNSAKNIQYF. The CDR3, as DNA: TGTGCCAGCACTGAACCGGGGAATTCAGCCAAAAACATTCAGTACTTC.

In this sample, this clonotype turned up many times. This chain links TRBV18 with TRBJ2-7; TRBD2 aligns across 7 bases. The germline CDR1 and CDR2 sequences are KGHSH and LQKENI. V shed 2 bases, J shed 6 bases, and the junction held 10 bases outside the gene matches. CDR3 length: 15 amino acids. The CDR3 region has the DNA TGTGCCAGCTCACCAAACCCCCCTGGGGGGGGCGAGCAGTACTTC. Translation gives CASSPNPPGGGEQYF.

This clonotype was observed many times. J is TRBJ2-3 and V is TRBV5-1; D perhaps matches TRBD2 (6 bases). V lost 4 bases and J 2 bases, leaving 14 bases between the germline ends. From germline, CDR1 is SGHRS and CDR2 YFSETQ. The CDR3 loop spans 15 amino acids. The CDR3 DNA follows: TGCGCCAGCAGCCCGGCGGGGCTAATCACAGATACGCAGTATTTT. This sequence encodes CASSPAGLITDTQYF.

This clonotype appeared many times. The chain has TRBV20-1 and TRBJ2-1; the D gene is possibly TRBD2 (5 bases). The CDR3 totals 14 residues. CDR1 and CDR2 (germline): DFQATT, SNEGSKA (reference sequence). V dropped 4 bases and J dropped 2 bases, with 12 bases sitting between them. The CDR3 sequence is CSANRESAYNEQFF. The CDR3 DNA sequence: TGCAGTGCTAATCGGGAAAGCGCCTACAATGAGCAGTTCTTC.

This clonotype has ten or more counts. The chain employs TRBV12-3 or TRBV12-4 and TRBJ1-1, with D unclear. The V and J ends lost 4 bases and 2 bases respectively, with 11 bases between them. The CDR3 extends over 14 amino acids. The DNA for the CDR3 is TGTGCCAGCAGTTCGGGGATGAAAAACACTGAAGCTTTCTTT. Its translation: CASSSGMKNTEAFF.

In its sample, this clonotype was seen many times. The rearrangement joins TRBV28 to TRBJ2-5; 8 nucleotides align to TRBD1. V trimming: 7 bases; J trimming: 4 bases; junction bases outside the gene matches: 8. Germline values: CDR1 MDHEN, CDR2 SYDVKM. The CDR3 is 14 amino acids. CDR3 amino acids: CASNYAGGRETQYF. As DNA, the CDR3 is TGTGCCAGCAACTACGCAGGGGGCAGAGAGACCCAGTACTTC.

CDR3 amino acids: CASSRASGSQYEQYF. CDR3 nucleotide sequence: TGTGCCAGCAGTCGGGCTAGCGGGAGTCAGTACGAGCAGTACTTC. V and J are TRBV6-1 and TRBJ2-7, with 10 bases matching TRBD2. CDR1 and CDR2 from the germline V gene are MNHNS and SASEGT. CDR3 length equals 15 residues. V shed 5 bases and J 4 bases; nucleotides not matched to a gene: 8.

This clonotype was found many times. This chain links TRBV6-1 with TRBJ2-7; D not certain. Germline V gene lookup returns CDR1 MNHNS and CDR2 SASEGT. CDR3 length: 14 amino acids. V gave up 2 bases and J gave up 7 bases, with 15 bases separating them. The CDR3 DNA reads TGTGCCAGCAGTGAATCTCCGGACCGTGGGGAGCAGTACTTC. Translation gives CASSESPDRGEQYF.

This clonotype occurred once. J is TRBJ1-1 and V is TRBV9; D is unresolved. This CDR3 region has 13 residues. CDR1 SGDLS and CDR2 YYNGEE come from the germline V gene. V dropped 0 bases and J dropped 4 bases, with 7 bases sitting between them. The CDR3 here is CASSVVRGTEAFF. The CDR3 region has the DNA TGTGCCAGCAGCGTAGTTCGGGGCACTGAAGCTTTCTTT.

This clonotype came up a few times. This chain links TRBV20-1 with TRBJ2-7, with TRBD2 matching over 10 bases. CDR1 is DFQATT, CDR2 SNEGSKA, per germline (reference sequence). This CDR3 is 15 amino acids long. Germline trimming cut 6 bases from V and 6 bases from J; bases unmatched to any gene: 14. The CDR3 coding sequence is TGCAGTGCAGAACAAAGCGGGAGGGCCATGGGCGAGCAGTACTTC. Protein: CSAEQSGRAMGEQYF.